One sample yielded the 18 T cell receptor beta chains listed below, sequenced in a study of molecular identifiers for immune sequencing clone quantification. TCRdb re-analysed the PCR reads in MiXCR, keeping a single row per CDR3 protein. The table lists about 40,000 distinct CDR3 sequences, approximately 24% of them singletons, with around 0.98% in the top ten. Sequencing input: naive CD8+ T cells from blood, with Jurkat cell RNA spiked in. As for subset: FACS-sorted CD8+CD4-CCR7+CD45RA+ naive T cells. These receptor sequences come from a human donor in good health. Some libraries in this study had Jurkat cell RNA spiked in.

This clonotype was counted many times. V is TRBV5-4 and J is TRBJ2-3; D possibly corresponds to TRBD2 (6 bases). The CDR3 has 14 amino acids. V was pared by 7 bases and J by 3 bases, with 15 bases between. Looked up from germline, CDR1 is SGHNT and CDR2 is YYREEE (reference sequence). The CDR3 is CASGSSVGTDTQYF. As DNA, the CDR3 is TGTGCCAGCGGCTCTAGCGTCGGTACAGATACGCAGTATTTT.

As for this clonotype: Possible read error: a much larger clone is one base away. The rearrangement links TRBV19 to TRBJ2-7, with D perhaps being TRBD1 or TRBD2 (5 bases each). The V gene's germline CDR1 is LNHDA and CDR2 SQIVND (reference sequence). The germline V and J ends were trimmed by 3 bases and 8 bases, with 11 bases remaining between them. The CDR3 runs 12 residues. CDR3 sequence reads: CASSMGENQQYF. The CDR3 DNA reads TGTGCCAGTAGTATGGGGGAAAACCAGCAGTACTTC.

Points on this clonotype: A much larger clone lies one base from this, so it may be a read error. This chain links TRBV27 with TRBJ2-7, with D perhaps being TRBD1 or TRBD2 (7 bases each). V shed 2 bases and J shed 3 bases, with 14 bases lying between them. CDR3 length equals 15 residues. The germline V gene encodes CDR1 MNHEY and CDR2 SMNVEV (reference sequence). Here the CDR3 DNA reads TGTGCCAGCAGTTTAAGCCAGGGGGGGATCTACGAGCAGTACTTC. It codes for CASSLSQGGIYEQYF.

This clonotype has at least ten counts. The rearrangement joins TRBV20-1 to TRBJ2-3; 8 nucleotides align to TRBD1. The CDR3 totals 15 residues. V dropped 6 bases and J dropped 4; count of bases not matched to a gene: 12. Per the germline V gene, CDR1 is DFQATT and CDR2 is SNEGSKA (reference sequence). The CDR3 protein is CSAQGASEAADTQYF. The CDR3, as DNA: TGCAGTGCCCAGGGGGCAAGTGAGGCGGCAGATACGCAGTATTTT.

The V and J genes are TRBV20-1 and TRBJ2-1; D unclear. This CDR3 has 16 amino acids. Trimming took 0 bases from V and 0 from J, leaving 12 bases between them. Germline CDR1 and CDR2: DFQATT and SNEGSKA (reference sequence). The chain's CDR3 is CSARDYGTNSYNEQFF. CDR3 coding DNA: TGCAGTGCTAGAGATTACGGCACCAACTCCTACAATGAGCAGTTCTTC.

This clonotype showed up just a few times. The V and J genes are TRBV11-2 and TRBJ2-3; tentatively, D is TRBD2 (5 bases). The CDR3 has 15 residues. The V end lost 5 bases, the J end lost 4 bases, and 16 bases lay between the germline ends. Germline lookup yields CDR1 SGHAT and CDR2 FQNNGV. The CDR3 loop is CASSGRRGIPDTQYF. The CDR3 DNA reads TGTGCCAGCAGCGGTCGACGGGGAATCCCAGATACGCAGTATTTT.

This clonotype was found many times. This chain connects TRBV7-2 to TRBJ2-3; 14 bases fit TRBD2. Per the germline V gene, CDR1 is SGHTA and CDR2 is FQGNSA. CDR3 size: 18 residues. V gave up 1 base and J gave up 4 bases; unmatched junction bases: 7. This CDR3 reads CASSLVGLAGDLADTQYF. DNA of the CDR3: TGTGCCAGCAGCTTAGTGGGACTAGCGGGAGACTTGGCAGATACGCAGTATTTT. The complete variable domain, with remaining parts taken from reference TRBV7-2 and TRBJ2-3, reads GAGVSQSPSNKVTEKGKDVELRCDPISGHTALYWYRQSLGQGLEFLIYFQGNSAPDKSGLPSDRFSAERTGGSVSTLTIQRTQQEDSAVYLCASSLVGLAGDLADTQYFGPGTRLTVL.

This clonotype was recorded once. The CDR3 end shows no conserved phenylalanine or tryptophan, and so a read error is likely. The chain employs TRBV19 and TRBJ2-7; 9 bases match TRBD2. V trimming: 3 bases; J trimming: 2 bases; junction bases outside the gene matches: 5. CDR1 and CDR2 from the germline V gene are LNHDA and SQIVND (reference sequence). This CDR3 has 15 amino acids. This CDR3 reads CASSMGLAGTYEQYL. The DNA for the CDR3 is TGTGCCAGTAGTATGGGGCTAGCGGGAACCTACGAGCAGTACCTC.

As for this clonotype: Being one base from a much bigger clone, this may be a read error. The rearrangement links TRBV7-4 to TRBJ2-1; D is perhaps TRBD2 (6 bases). Trimming stripped 5 bases from V and 12 bases from J, with 14 bases between. The CDR3 runs to 12 residues. Germline CDR1 reads SGHVT; CDR2 reads SQSDAQ. CDR3: CASSLGTGLQFF. The DNA of the CDR3 is TGTGCCAGCAGCCTAGGGACTGGACTGCAGTTCTTC.

By proportion, this clonotype is medium-sized. The chain combines TRBV19 with TRBJ2-3; possible D gene TRBD1, 5 bases. This CDR3 is 13 amino acids long. Germline V gene lookup returns CDR1 LNHDA and CDR2 SQIVND (reference sequence). V lost 6 bases, J lost 2 bases, and 9 bases lay in between. CDR3 loop: CASSDRATDTQYF. The CDR3 DNA follows: TGTGCCAGTAGCGACAGAGCCACAGATACGCAGTATTTT.

The V gene is TRBV7-9, the J gene TRBJ2-1; no definite D call. Germline lookup yields CDR1 SEHNR and CDR2 FQNEAQ (reference sequence). Trimming left V 6 bases short and J 8 bases short, with 8 bases between. This CDR3 has 11 residues. DNA for the CDR3: TGTGCCAGCAGAACTACGGATGAGCAGTTCTTC. This encodes CASRTTDEQFF.

This clonotype was recorded many times. The chain recombines TRBV28 with TRBJ1-5, with D unclear. The CDR3 length is 12 residues. Germline lookup yields CDR1 MDHEN and CDR2 SYDVKM. Trimming cost V 8 bases and J 1 base, with 6 bases left between them. CDR3 amino acids: CASDASNQPQHF. The CDR3 bases are TGTGCCAGCGACGCAAGCAATCAGCCCCAGCATTTT.

As regards this clonotype: Possible read error: a much larger clone is one base away. V and J are TRBV4-3 and TRBJ2-7; D is undetermined. Germline V gives CDR1 LGHNA, CDR2 YSLEER. Between the trimmed V and J ends, which lost 2 bases and 2 bases, there was a span of 10 bases. The CDR3 loop spans 14 amino acids. The CDR3 spells CASSQNRSTYEQYF. The CDR3 DNA reads TGCGCCAGCAGCCAAAATCGGTCAACCTACGAGCAGTACTTC.

This clonotype showed up just a few times. A read error may be the cause here, since a much bigger clone is one base away. The genes are TRBV4-3 and TRBJ2-2; no firm D call. The CDR3 has 15 residues. V lost 5 bases and J 0 bases, leaving 10 bases between the germline ends. Germline V gene sequence: CDR1 LGHNA, CDR2 YSLEER. The CDR3: CASSLGLPNTGELFF. The DNA of the CDR3 is TGCGCCAGCAGCTTGGGCCTGCCGAACACCGGGGAGCTGTTTTTT.

This clonotype was observed at least ten times. The chain uses TRBV4-1 and TRBJ1-1; D ambiguous. V was cut by 0 bases and J by 5 bases, with 19 bases left in between. Per the germline V gene, CDR1 is MGHRA and CDR2 is YSYEKL. The CDR3 is 17 residues long. The chain's CDR3 is CASSQDPWEKRATEAFF. Here the CDR3 DNA reads TGCGCCAGCAGCCAAGATCCGTGGGAGAAGCGCGCGACTGAAGCTTTCTTT.

This clonotype was counted many times. The chain links TRBV3-1 to TRBJ2-5; TRBD1 agrees at 8 bases. CDR1 and CDR2 from the germline V gene are LGHDT and YNNKEL (reference sequence). The CDR3 has 16 residues. Losses at the gene ends were 0 bases for V and 1 base for J; bases not matched to a gene: 4. CDR3 sequence (DNA): TGTGCCAGCAGCCAAGAGCGGACAGGGCCCCAAGAGACCCAGTACTTC. It specifies CASSQERTGPQETQYF.

This clonotype was counted at least ten times. The chain is built from TRBV6-5 and TRBJ2-3; D is undetermined. Trimming left V 0 bases short and J 9 bases short, with 10 bases between. The length of the CDR3 is 13 residues. CDR1 is MNHEY and CDR2 is SVGAGI in the germline V gene. The CDR3 protein is CASSYSIQDTQYF. Written as DNA, the CDR3 is TGTGCCAGCAGTTACTCGATCCAAGACACGCAGTATTTT.

On this clonotype: A much larger clone sits a single nucleotide away, making a read error possible. The rearrangement joins TRBV29-1 to TRBJ2-7, with D uncertain. Germline loops: CDR1 SQVTM, CDR2 ANQGSEA. CDR3 size: 16 residues. In nucleotides, the CDR3 is TGCGGCGTTGAAGTGGTTACCCCCTTGGGTACCTACGAGCAGCACTTC. This sequence encodes CGVEVVTPLGTYEQHF.